These 30 T cell receptor beta chains originate from one sample sequenced in a study of blood T cell repertoires in COVID-19. The table came from immunoSEQ multiplex PCR; TCRdb's copy has only in-frame clones and leaves some out. The sample includes about 220,000 clones, around 91% of them seen just once. The sample taken for sequencing was PBMCs or T cells enriched from blood (not recorded which). These receptors all stem from a man aged 25 to 45 who had been exposed to COVID-19.

The chain carries TRBV5-1 and TRBJ2-3; possibly TRBD1 for D (5 bases). Between the trimmed V and J ends, which lost 2 bases and 5 bases, there was a span of 9 bases. This CDR3 is built from 13 residues. Germline loops: CDR1 SGHRS, CDR2 YFSETQ. CDR3 protein: CASSLDQGDTQYF. In DNA, the CDR3 is TGCGCCAGCAGCTTAGACCAGGGAGATACGCAGTATTTT. Looking up the rest from reference TRBV5-1 and TRBJ2-3 gives the full variable domain: KAGVTQTPRYLIKTRGQQVTLSCSPISGHRSVSWYQQTPGQGLQFLFEYFSETQRNKGNFPGRFSGRQFSNSRSEMNVSTLELGDSALYLCASSLDQGDTQYFGPGTRLTVL.

The chain couples TRBV19 to TRBJ1-5; D may be TRBD1 (5 bases). Germline-derived CDR1 and CDR2 are LNHDA and SQIVND (reference sequence). This CDR3 region has 13 residues. Trimming removed 2 bases from V and 7 bases from J, with 9 bases in between. DNA of the CDR3: TGTGCCAGTAGTATATTGAAGGGGCAGCCCCAGCATTTT. Protein sequence: CASSILKGQPQHF. The complete variable domain, with remaining parts taken from reference TRBV19 and TRBJ1-5, reads DGGITQSPKYLFRKEGQNVTLSCEQNLNHDAMYWYRQDPGQGLRLIYYSQIVNDFQKGDIAEGYSVSREKKESFPLTVTSAQKNPTAFYLCASSILKGQPQHFGDGTRLSIL.

The chain combines TRBV6-6 with TRBJ2-5; tentative D call: TRBD2 (6 bases). The CDR3 has 16 residues. CDR1 is MNHNY, CDR2 SVGAGI, per germline (reference sequence). Trimming shortened V by 2 bases and J by 3 bases, and 16 bases separated the two germline ends. DNA for the CDR3: TGTGCCAGCAGTTACGCGGGACCGCAGATTAAAGAGACCCAGTACTTC. Translated, it gives CASSYAGPQIKETQYF.

A note on this clone: One end of the junction does not line up with germline, which may come from a read error. The rearrangement joins TRBV5-1 to TRBJ1-1; D is uncertain. Germline CDR1 and CDR2: SGHRS and YFSETQ. The CDR3 has 11 residues. As DNA, the CDR3 is TGCGCCAGCCGCCCGGTGGGTGAGGGCGGGTTT. Protein sequence: CASRPVGEGGF.

This clone was seen only once. The gene calls are TRBV6-2 or TRBV6-3 and TRBJ2-3, with 7 bases aligning to TRBD1. The CDR3 sequence is 15 residues long. Germline CDR1 reads MNHEY; CDR2 reads SVGEGT. After removal of 5 bases from V and 1 base from J, the junction contained 6 bases not matched to a gene. The CDR3 DNA sequence: TGTGCCAGCAGTCGACAGGGTCCTCGCACAGATACGCAGTATTTT. Its protein product is CASSRQGPRTDTQYF.

The V call is TRBV19, the J call TRBJ1-6; the match to TRBD1 covers 7 bases. The CDR3 spans 14 residues. V shed 5 bases and J 6 bases; nucleotides not matched to a gene: 4. Germline V lookup: CDR1 LNHDA, CDR2 SQIVND (reference sequence). This CDR3 reads CASSSGTANSPLHF. CDR3 DNA: TGTGCCAGTAGTTCCGGGACAGCTAATTCACCCCTCCACTTT.

The chain employs TRBV5-4 and TRBJ1-4; D may be TRBD1 (5 bases). The CDR3 sequence is 14 residues long. Per the germline V gene, CDR1 is SGHNT and CDR2 is YYREEE (reference sequence). The germline V and J ends were trimmed by 0 bases and 7 bases, with 10 bases remaining between them. CDR3: CASSLGTDSEKLFF. DNA of the CDR3: TGTGCCAGCAGCTTGGGGACCGACAGTGAAAAACTGTTTTTT.

The CDR3 DNA reads TGCGCCAGCAGCCTTCGGGGGGCAGCGTCCTACGAGCAGTACTTC. Residues: CASSLRGAASYEQYF. V is TRBV4-1 and J is TRBJ2-7; TRBD2 might be the D (7 bases). V was clipped by 4 bases and J by 1 base, with 14 bases between them. CDR1 is MGHRA and CDR2 is YSYEKL in the germline V gene. This CDR3 is 15 amino acids long.

This clone showed up just once. The chain uses TRBV7-6 and TRBJ2-7, with 10 bases fitting TRBD2. The V gene end was trimmed by 4 bases and the J gene end by 1 base; junction bases not matched to a gene: 7. Germline CDR1 SGHVS, CDR2 FNYEAQ. This CDR3 has 16 residues. The CDR3 protein is CASSWGPSGGSYEQYF. CDR3 DNA sequence: TGTGCCAGCAGCTGGGGACCTAGCGGGGGTTCCTACGAGCAGTACTTC. Full variable domain (rest looked up from reference TRBV7-6 and TRBJ2-7): GAGVSQSPRYKVTKRGQDVALRCDPISGHVSLYWYRQALGQGPEFLTYFNYEAQQDKSGLPNDRFSAERPEGSISTLTIQRTEQRDSAMYRCASSWGPSGGSYEQYFGPGTRLTVT.

In DNA, the CDR3 is TGTGCCAGCAGCTTTGGAGGGGCTATCTACGAGCAGTACTTC. Protein sequence: CASSFGGAIYEQYF. The chain has TRBV7-9 and TRBJ2-7, with D perhaps TRBD2 (6 bases). This CDR3 has 14 amino acids. The germline V gene has CDR1 SEHNR and CDR2 FQNEAQ (reference sequence). V was clipped by 3 bases and J by 3 bases, with 12 bases between them.

This sequence joins TRBV5-1 and TRBJ2-4, with TRBD1 matching 12 bases. Trimming took 0 bases from V and 7 from J; bases not matched to a gene: 11. Germline-derived CDR1 and CDR2 are SGHRS and YFSETQ. This CDR3 has 18 amino acids. The CDR3 loop is CASSLEAGTGGGANIQYF. For the CDR3, the DNA is TGCGCCAGCAGCTTGGAAGCCGGGACAGGGGGCGGCGCGAACATTCAGTACTTC.

This clone was detected once. The chain couples TRBV6-5 to TRBJ2-2, with D possibly being TRBD1 (6 bases). The CDR3 is 16 residues long. Trimming removed 0 bases from V and 1 base from J, with 9 bases in between. The germline gives CDR1 MNHEY, CDR2 SVGAGI. CDR3 protein: CASSYSPGENTGELFF. CDR3 nucleotide sequence: TGTGCCAGCAGTTACTCGCCAGGGGAGAACACCGGGGAGCTGTTTTTT.

The genes are TRBV3-1 (or the pseudogene TRBV3-2) and TRBJ1-4; 7 positions agree with TRBD1. Germline CDR1 reads LGHDT; CDR2 reads YNNKEL (reference sequence). This CDR3 comprises 15 residues. The junction had 9 bases not matched to a gene; V was cut back by 4 bases and J by 7 bases. CDR3 region: CASSPRTGGGEKLFF. DNA of the CDR3: TGTGCCAGCAGCCCTCGGACAGGAGGAGGTGAAAAACTGTTTTTT.

As concerns this clone: The junction does not match germline at one end; this may be a read error. The chain carries TRBV2 and TRBJ1-4; D perhaps matches TRBD1 (6 bases). The germline V gene encodes CDR1 SNHLY and CDR2 FYNNEI. The CDR3 runs 13 residues. CDR3 residues: CASSNSRDTIRSF. The DNA of the CDR3 is TGTGCCAGCAGTAACTCCCGGGACACCATTCGCAGTTTT.

The chain employs TRBV4-1 and TRBJ1-5; D call uncertain. Germline CDR1 is MGHRA and CDR2 is YSYEKL. V was clipped by 1 base and J by 7 bases, with 11 bases between them. There are 14 residues in the CDR3. CDR3 DNA: TGCGCCAGCAGCCAAGGAGGAGGGTTCCAGCCCCAGCATTTT. Encoded protein: CASSQGGGFQPQHF.

This clone was detected only once. The chain uses TRBV7-9 and TRBJ2-1, with D possibly TRBD2 on 5 matching bases. Germline CDR1 is SEHNR and CDR2 is FQNEAQ (reference sequence). The CDR3 spans 15 residues. The germline V and J ends were trimmed by 3 bases and 6 bases, with 15 bases remaining between them. Here the CDR3 reads CASSFAIGEGNEQFF. The CDR3, as DNA: TGTGCCAGCAGCTTCGCCATCGGGGAAGGCAATGAGCAGTTCTTC.

In regard to this clone: The sample contains more than one DNA sequence encoding this CDR3. This chain connects TRBV9 to TRBJ1-1; perhaps TRBD1 as D (5 bases). CDR1 SGDLS and CDR2 YYNGEE come from the germline V gene. The CDR3 is 13 residues long. V was trimmed by 3 bases and J by 3 bases, leaving 9 bases between them. The DNA for the CDR3 is TGTGCCAGCAGCGAAGGAGGGGACACTGAAGCTTTCTTT. Its protein is CASSEGGDTEAFF.

This sequence joins TRBV7-9 and TRBJ2-4; D is unresolved. Per germline, CDR1 SEHNR and CDR2 FQNEAQ (reference sequence). This CDR3 comprises 16 residues. Trimming shortened V by 2 bases and J by 1 base, and 12 bases separated the two germline ends. CDR3 amino acids: CASSLLVGIAKNIQYF. CDR3 coding DNA: TGTGCCAGCAGCTTACTAGTCGGAATCGCCAAAAACATTCAGTACTTC.

V and J are TRBV7-7 and TRBJ2-2; a possible D gene is TRBD1 (5 bases). This CDR3 is 15 amino acids long. Trimming cost V 0 bases and J 10 bases, with 15 bases left between them. Germline V CDR1 and CDR2: SSHAT, FNYEAQ (reference sequence). CDR3 residues: CASSLAGHGPEELFF. In nucleotides, the CDR3 is TGTGCCAGCAGCTTAGCCGGACATGGCCCCGAGGAGCTGTTTTTT.

The chain employs TRBV6-5 and TRBJ2-7; D is ambiguous. From germline, CDR1 is MNHEY and CDR2 SVGAGI. Trimming pared 8 bases from V and 6 bases from J, leaving 11 bases between. This CDR3 spans 11 amino acids. Here the CDR3 DNA reads TGTGCCAGCCGTAGCCTTATCGAGCAGTACTTC. Protein product: CASRSLIEQYF.

The chain combines TRBV11-2 with TRBJ2-5; 8 bases map to TRBD1. CDR3 length equals 15 residues. Germline CDR1 reads SGHAT; CDR2 reads FQNNGV. V lost 5 bases and J lost 2; bases outside the gene matches: 7. In DNA, the CDR3 is TGTGCCAGCAGCAGTAGGACAGGGAGGCAAGAGACCCAGTACTTC. Encoded protein: CASSSRTGRQETQYF.

V gene TRBV18 combines with J gene TRBJ2-5; D possibly corresponds to TRBD2 (5 bases). The V gene lost 2 bases and the J gene lost 2 bases, with 15 bases spanning the gap. The CDR3 sequence is 16 residues long. From germline, CDR1 is KGHSH and CDR2 LQKENI. CDR3 coding DNA: TGTGCCAGCTCACCAGTGCACACGTCGGGACAAGAGACCCAGTACTTC. As protein: CASSPVHTSGQETQYF.

This clone appeared a few times. CDR3 residues: CASSGGTASEKLFF. The DNA of the CDR3 is TGTGCCAGCAGCGGCGGGACAGCCAGTGAAAAACTGTTTTTT. The V and J genes are TRBV6-5 and TRBJ1-4, with 7 bases matching TRBD1. In germline, CDR1 is MNHEY, CDR2 SVGAGI. The V gene end was trimmed by 6 bases and the J gene end by 7 bases; junction bases not matched to a gene: 8. The CDR3 spans 14 residues.

This chain uses TRBV6-1 with TRBJ2-7; weak D call: TRBD2 (5 bases). Trimming shortened V by 1 base and J by 3 bases, and 13 bases separated the two germline ends. The CDR3 has 15 amino acids. Germline V gene lookup returns CDR1 MNHNS and CDR2 SASEGT. CDR3 in amino acids: CASSEGGSNFYEQYF. The CDR3 region has the DNA TGTGCCAGCAGTGAAGGTGGGAGCAACTTCTACGAGCAGTACTTC.

The chain's CDR3 is CASSSGRANTEAFF. The CDR3 DNA reads TGTGCCAGCAGTTCGGGCAGGGCGAACACTGAAGCTTTCTTT. This chain uses TRBV27 with TRBJ1-1; D is perhaps TRBD1 (5 bases). The V gene lost 4 bases and the J gene lost 1 base, with 10 bases spanning the gap. This CDR3 is 14 amino acids long. Germline lookup yields CDR1 MNHEY and CDR2 SMNVEV (reference sequence).

The chain is built from TRBV7-8 and TRBJ2-1; 10 bases are a match to TRBD1. Germline lookup yields CDR1 SGHVS and CDR2 FQNEAQ. The CDR3 runs 15 residues. With V trimmed by 3 bases and J by 7 bases, 6 bases remained unmatched. CDR3 sequence (DNA): TGTGCCAGCAGCTTCCCGGGACAGGGGTTTAATGAGCAGTTCTTC. Its protein is CASSFPGQGFNEQFF.

The V gene is TRBV6-6, the J gene TRBJ1-5; D is possibly TRBD1 (6 bases). Trimming stripped 5 bases from V and 3 bases from J, with 14 bases between. The CDR3 consists of 15 residues. Germline CDR1 is MNHNY and CDR2 is SVGAGI (reference sequence). CDR3 DNA sequence: TGTGCCAGCAGTGGAGCCTCAGGGGACAATCAGCCCCAGCATTTT. Amino acid sequence: CASSGASGDNQPQHF.

The V call is TRBV5-4, the J call TRBJ1-4; 8 nucleotides agree with TRBD1. The CDR3 covers 14 residues. The germline CDR1 and CDR2 sequences are SGHNT and YYREEE (reference sequence). V gave up 3 bases and J gave up 5 bases; unmatched junction bases: 3. This CDR3 is CASSSGTGNEKLFF. In DNA form, the CDR3 reads TGTGCCAGCAGCTCGGGGACAGGAAATGAAAAACTGTTTTTT. Using reference TRBV5-4 and TRBJ1-4 for the parts outside the CDR3, the full variable domain is ETGVTQSPTHLIKTRGQQVTLRCSSQSGHNTVSWYQQALGQGPQFIFQYYREEENGRGNFPPRFSGLQFPNYSSELNVNALELDDSALYLCASSSGTGNEKLFFGSGTQLSVL.

The chain employs TRBV6-5 and TRBJ2-7; TRBD1 might be the D (6 bases). The CDR3 totals 15 residues. The V end lost 6 bases, the J end lost 5 bases, and 20 bases lay between the germline ends. In germline, CDR1 is MNHEY, CDR2 SVGAGI. For the CDR3, the DNA is TGTGCCAGCAGCCCAGACAGGAGACCGGAAAACGAGCAGTACTTC. Its protein product is CASSPDRRPENEQYF.

This clone was seen just once. The chain has TRBV5-4 and TRBJ1-1, with TRBD1 identical over 9 bases. CDR1 is SGHNT and CDR2 is YYREEE in the germline V gene (reference sequence). The CDR3 consists of 18 residues. The V and J ends lost 4 bases and 1 base, in that order; junction bases with no gene match: 14. The CDR3: CASSAPSPQGARNTEAFF. In DNA form, the CDR3 reads TGTGCCAGCAGCGCTCCATCTCCACAGGGGGCTCGGAACACTGAAGCTTTCTTT.